The T cell receptor (beta chain) under discussion was sequenced for a study of T cells in Graves' hyperthyroidism and ophthalmopathy. Germline lookup yields CDR1 LGHDT and CDR2 YNNKEL (reference sequence). Deletions cut 6 bases from V and 3 bases from J, with 11 bases between. CDR3 size: 14 residues. From RNA transcripts, TCR beta CDR3 regions were amplified. First-round RT-PCR of the TCR CDR3 relied on the HTBI primer set. Using its own MiXCR run on the multiplex PCR reads, TCRdb lists one record per CDR3 protein. This sample carries some 580,000 distinct CDR3 sequences, 16% of them seen once, and the ten largest clones take 2.5% to 4%.

The receptor comes from a woman aged 35 to 49 with Graves' ophthalmopathy. This rearrangement joins TRBV3-1 to TRBJ1-4; TRBD1 is a possible D gene (5 bases). Sequencing used blood. The CDR3 coding sequence is TGTGCCAGCAGTCGCCGGGGCTCTAATGAAAAACTGTTTTTT. This codes for CASSRRGSNEKLFF.